Each of the 26 T cell receptor beta chains below was sequenced from the same sample in a study of radiation and T cells in renal cell carcinoma. Here immunoSEQ multiplex PCR was the method, and the copy in TCRdb shows in-frame clones only, minus some. The sample contains roughly 20,000 clones, 50% to 65% of which appear only once. Treatment specified: 15 Gy SBRT to primary tumor, nephrectomy 4 weeks later. The material sequenced was tumor tissue, taken from a patient whose treatment included radiotherapy and nephrectomy. The receptors were sampled from a woman in her sixties or seventies with renal cell carcinoma.

The chain uses TRBV28 and TRBJ1-1; D unclear. Trimming stripped 1 base from V and 11 bases from J, with 11 bases between. The germline V gene encodes CDR1 MDHEN and CDR2 SYDVKM. The CDR3 length is 12 residues. CDR3 residues: CASSLFALAAFF. The DNA of the CDR3 is TGTGCCAGCAGTTTATTTGCCCTCGCCGCTTTCTTT.

The chain has TRBV21-1 and TRBJ1-5; the table gives TRBD1 as D, unverified against the DNA. TRBV21-1 is listed as a pseudogene. This CDR3 contains 17 residues. The CDR3 DNA follows: TGTGCCAGCAGCAAAGGCTGTCCCGGGACAGGGCATCAGCCCCAGCATTTT. Amino acid sequence: CASSKGCPGTGHQPQHF.

The chain is built from TRBV30 and TRBJ2-7, with D possibly called TRBD1 or TRBD2 (5 bases each). This CDR3 has 12 amino acids. V lost 5 bases, J lost 3 bases, and 11 bases lay in between. Germline V gene sequence: CDR1 GTSNPN, CDR2 SVGIG (reference sequence). The CDR3 sequence is CAWGGRSYEQYF. The CDR3 nucleotides read TGTGCCTGGGGGGGAAGGAGCTACGAGCAGTACTTC. The variable domain in full, completed from reference TRBV30 and TRBJ2-7, reads SQTIHQWPATLVQPVGSPLSLECTVEGTSNPNLYWYRQAAGRGLQLLFYSVGIGQISSEVPQNLSASRPQDRQFILSSKKLLLSDSGFYLCAWGGRSYEQYFGPGTRLTVT.

This clone was seen a handful of times. The chain joins TRBV12-5 to TRBJ2-1; D is undetermined. The CDR3 loop spans 11 amino acids. The V gene's germline CDR1 is LGHNT and CDR2 FRNRAP. V was clipped by 6 bases and J by 5 bases, with 5 bases between them. The CDR3 loop is CASGVDNEQFF. The DNA of the CDR3 is TGTGCTAGTGGGGTTGACAATGAGCAGTTCTTC.

The V call is TRBV19, the J call TRBJ2-3; 7 bases are a match to TRBD2. The germline CDR1 and CDR2 sequences are LNHDA and SQIVND (reference sequence). After removal of 2 bases from V and 2 bases from J, the junction contained 4 bases not matched to a gene. The CDR3 covers 15 residues. This chain's CDR3 is CASSIPAGDTDTQYF. CDR3 coding DNA: TGTGCCAGTAGTATACCGGCGGGGGACACAGATACGCAGTATTTT.

The genes are TRBV6-4 and TRBJ2-3, with D hard to call. The germline CDR1 and CDR2 sequences are MRHNA and SNTAGT. The V and J ends lost 0 bases and 0 bases respectively, with 7 bases between them. The CDR3 consists of 15 residues. DNA of the CDR3: TGTGCCAGCAGTGACTCCTCAGCTAGCACAGATACGCAGTATTTT. This sequence encodes CASSDSSASTDTQYF.

This clone occurred once. The genes are TRBV7-2 and TRBJ2-1; no clear D gene. Trimming pared 2 bases from V and 2 bases from J, leaving 16 bases between. Germline V gene data show CDR1 as SGHTA and CDR2 as FQGNSA. The CDR3 consists of 17 residues. CDR3 sequence reads: CASSLRVKSETYNEQFF. CDR3 nucleotides: TGTGCCAGCAGCTTACGGGTTAAGAGCGAAACCTACAATGAGCAGTTCTTC.

This chain connects TRBV28 to TRBJ1-5, with unresolved D. The CDR3 extends over 14 amino acids. V was cut by 3 bases and J by 1 base, with 7 bases left in between. Germline-derived CDR1 and CDR2 are MDHEN and SYDVKM. The CDR3 DNA is TGTGCCAGCAGTTTCGAGGGAAGCAATCAGCCCCAGCATTTT. Protein: CASSFEGSNQPQHF. The full variable domain, with the rest looked up from reference TRBV28 and TRBJ1-5, is DVKVTQSSRYLVKRTGEKVFLECVQDMDHENMFWYRQDPGLGLRLIYFSYDVKMKEKGDIPEGYSVSREKKERFSLILESASTNQTSMYLCASSFEGSNQPQHFGDGTRLSIL.

V is TRBV2 and J is TRBJ2-5, with TRBD1 identical over 7 bases. The CDR3 is 15 amino acids. The V gene's germline CDR1 is SNHLY and CDR2 FYNNEI. The V gene end was trimmed by 5 bases and the J gene end by 0 bases; junction bases not matched to a gene: 6. DNA for the CDR3: TGTGCCAGCAGTCTTAGACAGGGCGACCAAGAGACCCAGTACTTC. It translates to CASSLRQGDQETQYF. The full variable domain, completed using reference TRBV2 and TRBJ2-5, is EPEVTQTPSHQVTQMGQEVILRCVPISNHLYFYWYRQILGQKVEFLVSFYNNEISEKSEIFDDQFSVERPDGSNFTLKIRSTKLEDSAMYFCASSLRQGDQETQYFGPGTRLLVL.

The gene calls are TRBV7-3 and TRBJ2-5; unclear D gene. CDR3 length: 13 amino acids. V lost 5 bases and J lost 0, with 7 bases in between. Germline lookup yields CDR1 SGHTA and CDR2 FQGTGA. Written as DNA, the CDR3 is TGTGCCAGCAGCGAGCACTACCAAGAGACCCAGTACTTC. As protein: CASSEHYQETQYF.

The chain has TRBV9 and TRBJ1-3; possible D gene TRBD1, 5 bases. Per germline, CDR1 SGDLS and CDR2 YYNGEE. Trimming took 3 bases from V and 3 from J, leaving 10 bases between them. CDR3 size: 14 residues. CDR3 nucleotides: TGTGCCAGCAGCGCCGGGGCCTTTGGAAACACCATATATTTT. Translating gives CASSAGAFGNTIYF.

The chain uses TRBV18 and TRBJ1-1, with a tentative D call TRBD1 (6 bases). Trimming took off 5 bases at V and 0 bases at J, with 19 bases between the two ends. The length of the CDR3 is 17 residues. Germline CDR1 KGHSH, CDR2 LQKENI. The CDR3 coding sequence is TGTGCCAGCTCATTGAATACTAACAGGGCAATGAACACTGAAGCTTTCTTT. It translates to CASSLNTNRAMNTEAFF. The full variable domain, completed using reference TRBV18 and TRBJ1-1, is NAGVMQNPRHLVRRRGQEARLRCSPMKGHSHVYWYRQLPEEGLKFMVYLQKENIIDESGMPKERFSAEFPKEGPSILRIQQVVRGDSAAYFCASSLNTNRAMNTEAFFGQGTRLTVV.

The chain combines TRBV5-1 with TRBJ1-3, with 9 bases fitting TRBD1. CDR3 size: 15 residues. Germline V CDR1 and CDR2: SGHRS, YFSETQ. The junction had 6 bases not matched to a gene; V was cut back by 0 bases and J by 8 bases. The CDR3 nucleotides read TGCGCCAGCAGCTTGGTGGGACAGGGATGGGACACCATATATTTT. Translated: CASSLVGQGWDTIYF.

The chain joins TRBV6-5 to TRBJ1-2; D possibly corresponds to TRBD1 (5 bases). CDR1 and CDR2 (germline): MNHEY, SVGAGI. Trimming shortened V by 6 bases and J by 3 bases, and 11 bases separated the two germline ends. This CDR3 region has 13 residues. The CDR3: CASRTGTDYGYTF. Here the CDR3 DNA reads TGTGCCAGCAGGACGGGGACCGACTATGGCTACACCTTC.

The chain is built from TRBV9 and TRBJ2-1; 9 nucleotides line up with TRBD1. Germline lookup yields CDR1 SGDLS and CDR2 YYNGEE. Unmatched junction bases numbered 6, after V lost 2 bases and J lost 9 bases. The CDR3 runs 14 residues. The CDR3 bases are TGTGCCAGCAGCGTGGGTACAGGGGGCAGTGAGCAGTTCTTC. It is translated as CASSVGTGGSEQFF.

This clone has only a few counts. The V and J genes are TRBV14 and TRBJ2-5; no clear D gene. Trimming took off 0 bases at V and 7 bases at J, with 6 bases between the two ends. In germline, CDR1 is SGHDN, CDR2 FVKESK. CDR3 length: 12 residues. The CDR3 sequence: CASSQDIGTQYF. For the CDR3, the DNA is TGTGCCAGCAGCCAAGATATTGGGACCCAGTACTTC. The complete variable domain, with remaining parts taken from reference TRBV14 and TRBJ2-5, reads EAGVTQFPSHSVIEKGQTVTLRCDPISGHDNLYWYRRVMGKEIKFLLHFVKESKQDESGMPNNRFLAERTGGTYSTLKVQPAELEDSGVYFCASSQDIGTQYFGPGTRLLVL.

The chain recombines TRBV29-1 with TRBJ2-1, with D tentatively TRBD2 (7 bases). The CDR3 extends over 12 amino acids. The germline gives CDR1 SQVTM, CDR2 ANQGSEA. Trimming took 3 bases from V and 6 from J, leaving 9 bases between them. CDR3 sequence reads: CSVDGGLNEQFF. The CDR3 region has the DNA TGCAGCGTTGACGGGGGGCTCAATGAGCAGTTCTTC.

This chain uses TRBV19 with TRBJ2-1; D call uncertain. V was pared by 5 bases and J by 8 bases, with 7 bases between. The CDR3 is 11 residues long. Per germline, CDR1 LNHDA and CDR2 SQIVND (reference sequence). CDR3 nucleotides: TGTGCCAGTAGTCGTTTGGATGAGCAGTTCTTC. This gives the protein CASSRLDEQFF.

The gene calls are TRBV4-1 and TRBJ1-2; a possible D gene is TRBD1 (6 bases). Trimming removed 2 bases from V and 8 bases from J, with 18 bases in between. In germline, CDR1 is MGHRA, CDR2 YSYEKL. The CDR3 totals 15 residues. The CDR3: CASSQNDRSTGGYTF. Written as DNA, the CDR3 is TGCGCCAGCAGCCAAAATGACAGGAGCACGGGGGGCTACACCTTC.

This chain joins TRBV5-6 and TRBJ1-1; 9 nucleotides match TRBD1. The CDR3 totals 13 residues. Germline V CDR1 and CDR2: SGHDT, YYEEEE. Losses at the gene ends were 4 bases for V and 5 bases for J; bases not matched to a gene: 3. DNA of the CDR3: TGTGCCAGCAGCGGGGGGACAGGGACTGAAGCTTTCTTT. Translation: CASSGGTGTEAFF.

This clone has a handful of counts. This chain connects TRBV19 to TRBJ1-5, with D possibly being TRBD1 (5 bases). This CDR3 region has 16 residues. V was trimmed by 5 bases and J by 3 bases, leaving 17 bases between them. The germline gives CDR1 LNHDA, CDR2 SQIVND (reference sequence). In nucleotides, the CDR3 is TGTGCCAGTAGTGGGGGACGCTTATGGGACAATCAGCCCCAGCATTTT. It translates to CASSGGRLWDNQPQHF.

The DNA for the CDR3 is TGTGCCAGCCAGCGCCCCCCAGGGGGCGAGCAGTACTTC. It translates to CASQRPPGGEQYF. The V and J genes are TRBV7-2 and TRBJ2-7; 7 bases agree with TRBD1. Germline V gene data show CDR1 as SGHTA and CDR2 as FQGNSA. This CDR3 has 13 residues. With 8 bases clipped from V and 6 bases from J, the junction kept 10 bases outside the gene matches.

The chain couples TRBV30 to TRBJ2-7, with 8 bases matching TRBD2. The CDR3 contains 17 residues. Germline assignment: CDR1 GTSNPN and CDR2 SVGIG (reference sequence). V gave up 0 bases and J gave up 3 bases; unmatched junction bases: 13. The CDR3: CAWSVLTGGVLSYEQYF. CDR3 coding DNA: TGTGCCTGGAGTGTTCTAACGGGAGGGGTTCTTAGCTACGAGCAGTACTTC.

The rearrangement joins TRBV5-6 to TRBJ1-1; a possible D gene is TRBD1 (6 bases). V was trimmed by 6 bases and J by 0 bases, leaving 24 bases between them. This CDR3 comprises 18 residues. The germline V gene encodes CDR1 SGHDT and CDR2 YYEEEE. This CDR3 is CASTVTTGPGRLNTEAFF. Here the CDR3 DNA reads TGTGCCAGCACCGTTACGACAGGTCCGGGCCGTTTGAACACTGAAGCTTTCTTT.

This clone is labeled as medium-sized (0.01 to 0.1%). The chain carries TRBV19 and TRBJ1-1, with TRBD1 identical over 7 bases. Germline-derived CDR1 and CDR2 are LNHDA and SQIVND (reference sequence). J lost 5 bases, V lost 5 bases, and 5 bases had no gene match. This CDR3 spans 13 amino acids. CDR3 in DNA: TGTGCCAGTAGTGCTACAGGGGTGACTGAAGCTTTCTTT. Translation gives CASSATGVTEAFF.

The chain carries TRBV19 and TRBJ1-5; 8 nucleotides align to TRBD1. The V gene's germline CDR1 is LNHDA and CDR2 SQIVND (reference sequence). Trimming at V came to 5 bases and at J to 5 bases, leaving 14 bases not matched to a gene. The CDR3 contains 17 residues. CDR3 sequence: CASSPRQGRDYHQPQHF. DNA of the CDR3: TGTGCCAGTAGTCCCCGACAGGGGCGAGACTACCATCAGCCCCAGCATTTT.